This T cell receptor beta chain was identified in a study of CD8 T cells in Susac syndrome. Random hexamers were used to reverse transcribe about 0.5 to 1 ug of RNA. Amplification of TCR beta CDR3 by immunoSEQ multiplex PCR spanned 54 Vbeta and 13 Jbeta. TCRdb reprocessed the immunoSEQ multiplex PCR reads via MiXCR and lists one record per CDR3 protein. In the table there are approximately 180,000 distinct CDR3 sequences, approximately 96% of which are singletons. The germline gives CDR1 LGHDT, CDR2 YNNKEL (reference sequence). The CDR3 contains 14 residues. V was cut by 3 bases and J by 6 bases, with 15 bases left in between. Blood CD8+ and CD4+ T cells underwent high-throughput TCR beta sequencing.

The rearrangement links TRBV3-1 to TRBJ2-7; D may be TRBD2 (6 bases). This receptor was obtained from a human donor with multiple sclerosis. The specimen was CD4+ T cells from PBMCs. The CDR3 DNA sequence: TGTGCCAGCAGCCAGCAAGCTGTGGGAGGCGAGCAGTACTTC. Its translation is CASSQQAVGGEQYF.